This is a list of T cell receptor beta chains from one sample in a study of T cells in Graves' hyperthyroidism and ophthalmopathy. TCRdb passed the multiplex PCR reads through MiXCR, listing each CDR3 protein once. The sample includes hundreds of thousands of distinct CDR3 sequences, roughly 15% of them seen just once. Sequencing was done on a sample of blood. The source is a woman aged 50 to 60 with Graves' ophthalmopathy. The CDR3 runs from the conserved cysteine through the conserved F or W. The order of the fields is D gene, J gene, clone size, V gene, CDR3 DNA, CDR3 protein. D genes are given only for firm matches. Clone size, where shown, is once, few, many, or a class for clones that have expanded.

>NA|TRBJ1-1|many|TRBV28
TGTGCCAGCAGGCCACCTCGGGGGCGGAACACTGAAGCTTTCTTT
CASRPPRGRNTEAFF
>TRBD2|TRBJ2-7|NA|TRBV20-1
TGCAGTGCCCCGGGACTAGCGGGAGAAGGTGTGCAGTACTTC
CSAPGLAGEGVQYF
>TRBD2|TRBJ2-7|many|TRBV29-1
TGCAGCGTTCGGACTAGCGGCTCCTACGAGCAGTACTTC
CSVRTSGSYEQYF
>NA|TRBJ2-5|many|TRBV2
TGTGCCAGCAGTGGTAATCGACAAGAGACCCAGTACTTC
CASSGNRQETQYF
>NA|TRBJ2-2|few|TRBV20-1
TGCAGTGCTAGAAAGACTGGAGGGGGAGCCGGGGAGCTGTTTTTT
CSARKTGGGAGELFF
>NA|TRBJ1-2|few|TRBV19
TGTGCCAGTAGTAAAAGGGTCGGATCACCACTTCTTGACTATGGCTACACCTTC
CASSKRVGSPLLDYGYTF
>TRBD1|TRBJ1-1|many|TRBV20-1
TGCAGTGCCGAGCTCTCACAGCCAGGGACAGAGAACACTGAAGCTTTCTTT
CSAELSQPGTENTEAFF
>TRBD1|TRBJ2-3|NA|TRBV7-9
TGTGCCAGCAGCTTAGGGGGCAACCGAGGGACAGGCACCGGGGATACGCAGTATTTT
CASSLGGNRGTGTGDTQYF
>NA|TRBJ2-3|NA|TRBV19
TGTGCCAGTAGTCGCCCGGGACTCCCGCCGTATTTT
CASSRPGLPPYF
>NA|TRBJ2-1|many|TRBV12-3/TRBV12-4
TGTGCCAGCAGTTTAGGGGGGACTTCCAATGAGCAGTTCTTC
CASSLGGTSNEQFF
>NA|TRBJ1-1|many|TRBV28
TGTGCCAGCACCCAGGGTTACACTGAAGCTTTCTTT
CASTQGYTEAFF
>TRBD1|TRBJ1-2|many|TRBV2
TGTGCCAGCAGTGAGACAGGGTACGGCTATGGCTACACCTTC
CASSETGYGYGYTF
>NA|TRBJ1-3|many|TRBV28
TGTGCCAGCAGTGCATACAGGAGGAACTCTGGAAACACCATATATTTT
CASSAYRRNSGNTIYF
>NA|TRBJ1-2|many|TRBV15
TGTGCCACCAGCAGAGATCGCCCCTATGGCTACACCTTC
CATSRDRPYGYTF
>TRBD2|TRBJ2-1|NA|TRBV20-1
TGCAGTGCTAATAGCGGGAGTTATAATGAGCAGTTCTTC
CSANSGSYNEQFF
>NA|TRBJ2-7|many|TRBV29-1
TGCAGCGGTATGGACCGATACTACGAGCAGTACTTC
CSGMDRYYEQYF
>NA|TRBJ2-1|few|TRBV10-3
TGTGCCATCAGTGTACCCACAGGGCGGGAGCAGTTCTTC
CAISVPTGREQFF
>TRBD1|TRBJ2-1|many|TRBV12-3/TRBV12-4
TGTGCCAGCAGACGGACAGGGGGCTATGAGCAGTTCTTC
CASRRTGGYEQFF
>TRBD1|TRBJ1-5|NA|TRBV28
TGTGCCAGCAGTTACGTACAGGGGACTCGGTGGCCCCAGCATTTT
CASSYVQGTRWPQHF
>NA|TRBJ1-1|NA|TRBV28
TGTGCCAGCAGTCCGCGGGACACTAACACTGAAGCTTTCTTT
CASSPRDTNTEAFF
>TRBD2|TRBJ2-1|many|TRBV20-1
TGCAGTGCTCCCCGACTAGCGATGTACAATGAGCAGTTCTTC
CSAPRLAMYNEQFF
>TRBD1|TRBJ2-3|few|TRBV28
TGTGCCAGCAGCCCGGGACAGGCCACAGATACGCAGTATTTT
CASSPGQATDTQYF
>NA|TRBJ2-5|NA|TRBV19
TGTGCCAGTACCAAAGGACAGTTGGGCGAGACCCAGTACTTC
CASTKGQLGETQYF
>TRBD2|TRBJ2-1|many|TRBV6-1
TGTGCCAGCAGATCTAGCGGCTCCTACAATGAGCAGTTCTTC
CASRSSGSYNEQFF